The TCR beta chain under discussion was sequenced for a study of pediatric ulcerative colitis. V lost 4 bases and J 5 bases, leaving 20 bases between the germline ends. Germline V gene lookup returns CDR1 SGHTA and CDR2 FQGTGA. This CDR3 region has 16 residues. Measured with immunoSEQ multiplex PCR; TCRdb has only the in-frame clones, and not every one. Among over 35,000 clones listed, approximately 82% were seen once. The table lists this clone with a few counts. Sequencing was done on a sample of blood. The chain employs TRBV7-3 and TRBJ1-2; TRBD1 might be the D (5 bases). The TCR was taken from a girl aged 10 to 17 with moderate ulcerative colitis. DNA for the CDR3: TGTGCCAGCAGCTCCAGGGCCGACAGCACGTTTTATGGCTACACCTTC. It codes for CASSSRADSTFYGYTF.